Shown below are 32 T cell receptor beta chains from a single sample sequenced in a study of beta chain features in type 1 diabetes. The entirety of the isolated RNA underwent reverse transcription, so expressed TCRB transcripts were sequenced. TCRdb's copy holds only in-frame clones and misses some; the assay was immunoSEQ multiplex PCR. The profile shows roughly 40,000 clones, about 52% of them singletons. The source material was central memory CD4+ T cells from blood. The source is a woman aged 18-30 years in good health.

As DNA, the CDR3 is TGTGCCAGCAGCTCCGGAGGGGATCGTGAAAAACTGTTTTTT. It specifies CASSSGGDREKLFF. The gene calls are TRBV11-2 and TRBJ1-4, with a weak D call TRBD1 (5 bases). Germline V gene sequence: CDR1 SGHAT, CDR2 FQNNGV. The V end was cut by 4 bases, the J end by 7 bases, with 13 bases between. This CDR3 is 14 amino acids long.

The V gene is TRBV2, the J gene TRBJ2-7; the D gene is possibly TRBD1 (6 bases). The CDR3 sequence is 13 residues long. Per germline, CDR1 SNHLY and CDR2 FYNNEI. V was trimmed by 9 bases and J by 3 bases, leaving 15 bases between them. CDR3 amino acids: CASIGGIDYEQYF. CDR3 sequence (DNA): TGTGCCAGTATAGGGGGAATTGACTACGAGCAGTACTTC.

Only one count was recorded for this clone. This chain joins TRBV10-3 and TRBJ1-3; 8 bases agree with TRBD1. V was pared by 6 bases and J by 3 bases, with 10 bases of the junction left unmatched. The CDR3 runs to 16 residues. CDR1 is ENHRY and CDR2 is SYGVKD in the germline V gene. CDR3 DNA sequence: TGTGCCATCAGCCCAGTGGCAGGGGGCCTTGGAAACACCATATATTTT. Its translation is CAISPVAGGLGNTIYF.

The V and J genes are TRBV7-2 and TRBJ1-4; TRBD1 matches at 9 bases. This CDR3 has 15 amino acids. CDR1 is SGHTA, CDR2 FQGNSA, per germline. Losses at the gene ends were 6 bases for V and 8 bases for J; bases not matched to a gene: 10. CDR3 nucleotide sequence: TGTGCCAGCAGTAGAGGATTGGGACAGGGAGAAAAACTGTTTTTT. Its protein product is CASSRGLGQGEKLFF.

This clone was found a few times. The rearrangement uses TRBV27 and TRBJ1-2; the D gene is possibly TRBD1 (5 bases). The germline V and J ends were trimmed by 4 bases and 8 bases, with 11 bases remaining between them. The CDR3 has 12 amino acids. In germline, CDR1 is MNHEY, CDR2 SMNVEV (reference sequence). The CDR3 here is CASSSAGGGYTF. CDR3 sequence (DNA): TGTGCCAGCAGTTCAGCCGGGGGGGGCTACACCTTC.

The J gene is TRBJ1-5, the V gene TRBV29-1; 8 bases agree with TRBD1. V trimming: 4 bases; J trimming: 5 bases; junction bases outside the gene matches: 7. Germline V gene sequence: CDR1 SQVTM, CDR2 ANQGSEA. The CDR3 extends over 14 amino acids. The CDR3 region is CSVGQGALDQPQHF. DNA of the CDR3: TGCAGCGTTGGGCAGGGGGCGCTCGATCAGCCCCAGCATTTT.

The chain couples TRBV9 to TRBJ2-3, with D unresolved. V lost 3 bases and J 4 bases, leaving 9 bases between the germline ends. This CDR3 has 13 residues. In germline, CDR1 is SGDLS, CDR2 YYNGEE. DNA of the CDR3: TGTGCCAGCAGCGGCAGACACTCAGATACGCAGTATTTT. Translated, it gives CASSGRHSDTQYF.

The V and J genes are TRBV10-3 and TRBJ2-7; 8 bases line up with TRBD1. CDR3 length: 15 amino acids. CDR1 and CDR2 from the germline V gene are ENHRY and SYGVKD. Trimming cost V 6 bases and J 0 bases; bases outside gene matches: 7. CDR3 in amino acids: CAISSPGQVSYEQYF. The CDR3 nucleotides read TGTGCCATCAGCTCCCCGGGACAGGTCTCCTACGAGCAGTACTTC.

The rearrangement joins TRBV6-1 to TRBJ2-7; 11 nucleotides line up with TRBD2. Germline V gene sequence: CDR1 MNHNS, CDR2 SASEGT. The length of the CDR3 is 14 residues. J was trimmed by 3 bases and V by 4 bases; bases with no gene match: 2. Written as DNA, the CDR3 is TGTGCCAGCAGTGTCGGGACTAGCGGCTACGAGCAGTACTTC. Encoded protein: CASSVGTSGYEQYF.

In this sample, this clone turned up a few times. The CDR3 bases are TGTGCCAGCAGCATACCCGGGACAGGGGAAGAGACCCAGTACTTC. Residues: CASSIPGTGEETQYF. The chain employs TRBV7-8 and TRBJ2-5; TRBD1 matches 10 bases. After removal of 5 bases from V and 3 bases from J, the junction contained 6 bases not matched to a gene. The germline V gene has CDR1 SGHVS and CDR2 FQNEAQ. This CDR3 region has 15 residues.

This clone was detected only a few times. CDR3 protein: CASSPPRGQGQETQYF. The CDR3 coding sequence is TGTGCCAGCAGCCCGCCGCGGGGGCAGGGACAAGAGACCCAGTACTTC. The rearrangement uses TRBV5-6 and TRBJ2-5; tentatively, D is TRBD2 (7 bases). Germline lookup yields CDR1 SGHDT and CDR2 YYEEEE. This CDR3 is 16 amino acids long. Trimming left V 4 bases short and J 2 bases short, with 18 bases between.

The chain joins TRBV25-1 to TRBJ1-2; possibly TRBD1 for D (5 bases). The germline CDR1 and CDR2 sequences are MGHDK and SYGVNS. The CDR3 contains 16 residues. Trimming removed 6 bases from V and 4 bases from J, with 21 bases in between. The CDR3, as DNA: TGTGCCAGCAGGGGGGGAAGGGGATCTCTTGGCTATGGCTACACCTTC. This encodes CASRGGRGSLGYGYTF.

This clone was found a few times. The chain has TRBV18 and TRBJ2-7; no clear D gene. V shed 5 bases and J shed 5 bases, with 10 bases lying between them. Germline V gene lookup returns CDR1 KGHSH and CDR2 LQKENI. The CDR3 is 12 residues long. CDR3 nucleotides: TGTGCCAGCTCATCCGTGGGCAACGAGCAGTACTTC. Residues: CASSSVGNEQYF. The full variable domain, completed using reference TRBV18 and TRBJ2-7, is NAGVMQNPRHLVRRRGQEARLRCSPMKGHSHVYWYRQLPEEGLKFMVYLQKENIIDESGMPKERFSAEFPKEGPSILRIQQVVRGDSAAYFCASSSVGNEQYFGPGTRLTVT.

This clone has a handful of counts. J is TRBJ2-5 and V is TRBV2; 9 bases line up with TRBD1. V dropped 6 bases and J dropped 2; count of bases not matched to a gene: 13. Germline CDR1 is SNHLY and CDR2 is FYNNEI. The CDR3 consists of 17 residues. CDR3 sequence (DNA): TGTGCCAGCAGCGGAATCGGCCTCGGGACAGGGCAAGAGACCCAGTACTTC. Protein sequence: CASSGIGLGTGQETQYF.

The rearrangement uses TRBV7-2 and TRBJ2-1, with D tentatively TRBD2 (5 bases). The CDR3 consists of 14 residues. The V and J ends lost 4 bases and 11 bases respectively, with 18 bases between them. The germline CDR1 and CDR2 sequences are SGHTA and FQGNSA. The CDR3 loop is CASSSPAKDSKQFF. The CDR3 nucleotides are TGTGCCAGCAGCTCCCCTGCTAAGGACTCGAAGCAGTTCTTC.

The chain uses TRBV5-4 and TRBJ1-2; D not resolved. Trimming cost V 3 bases and J 6 bases, with 24 bases left between them. Germline V gives CDR1 SGHNT, CDR2 YYREEE (reference sequence). The CDR3 totals 17 residues. CDR3 amino acids: CASSSRLRLFSSDGYTF. In DNA form, the CDR3 reads TGTGCCAGCAGCTCAAGGCTGAGGCTGTTCTCCTCGGATGGCTACACCTTC.

The chain recombines TRBV14 with TRBJ1-4; tentatively, D is TRBD1 (5 bases). The CDR3 is 16 residues long. V gave up 3 bases and J gave up 0 bases, with 11 bases separating them. Germline values: CDR1 SGHDN, CDR2 FVKESK. CDR3 region: CASSQRDGSTNEKLFF. The CDR3, as DNA: TGTGCCAGCAGCCAGCGGGACGGCTCAACTAATGAAAAACTGTTTTTT.

With regard to this clone: The same CDR3 also results from other DNA sequences found in this sample. The chain recombines TRBV5-1 with TRBJ2-5, with D uncertain. Trimming removed 2 bases from V and 3 bases from J, with 8 bases in between. From germline, CDR1 is SGHRS and CDR2 YFSETQ. This CDR3 is built from 13 residues. The CDR3 loop is CASSLGAEETQYF. As DNA, the CDR3 is TGCGCCAGCAGCTTAGGAGCTGAAGAGACCCAGTACTTC.

V is TRBV5-1 and J is TRBJ1-2; weak D call: TRBD1 (6 bases). Germline V gene lookup returns CDR1 SGHRS and CDR2 YFSETQ. This CDR3 comprises 13 residues. V lost 4 bases, J lost 7 bases, and 14 bases lay in between. The CDR3 DNA follows: TGCGCCAGCAGCATTACAGGGTATCCTGGCTACACCTTC. Its protein product is CASSITGYPGYTF.

This chain connects TRBV18 to TRBJ2-2; D uncertain. CDR3 length: 14 residues. With 2 bases removed from V and 8 bases from J, the gap between germline ends came to 12 bases. Germline CDR1 reads KGHSH; CDR2 reads LQKENI. The CDR3 here is CASSPTMARGELFF. CDR3 DNA sequence: TGTGCCAGCTCACCAACTATGGCTCGGGGGGAGCTGTTTTTT.

This chain uses TRBV7-9 with TRBJ1-1, with no clear D. This CDR3 has 16 amino acids. Germline values: CDR1 SEHNR, CDR2 FQNEAQ (reference sequence). V lost 5 bases, J lost 0 bases, and 16 bases lay in between. CDR3 DNA: TGTGCCAGCAGCAAAGACGGAGCGGGGATGAACACTGAAGCTTTCTTT. As protein: CASSKDGAGMNTEAFF.

The chain has TRBV7-9 and TRBJ2-5, with 7 bases lining up with TRBD2. The CDR3 loop spans 13 amino acids. With V trimmed by 8 bases and J by 5 bases, 8 bases remained unmatched. In germline, CDR1 is SEHNR, CDR2 FQNEAQ (reference sequence). CDR3 in DNA: TGTGCCAGCGGCCGCGGGGGTAGGGAGACCCAGTACTTC. It is translated as CASGRGGRETQYF.

This chain uses TRBV11-2 with TRBJ2-3; D is perhaps TRBD1 (5 bases). Germline CDR1 SGHAT, CDR2 FQNNGV. The CDR3 runs to 14 residues. Trimming pared 1 base from V and 5 bases from J, leaving 10 bases between. The CDR3: CASSLARAGDTQYF. In DNA form, the CDR3 reads TGTGCCAGCAGCTTAGCCAGGGCTGGAGATACGCAGTATTTT.

The chain combines TRBV7-2 with TRBJ2-7; TRBD2 matches 10 bases. V gave up 0 bases and J gave up 2 bases; unmatched junction bases: 4. The CDR3 runs to 16 residues. The germline gives CDR1 SGHTA, CDR2 FQGNSA. The CDR3 DNA reads TGTGCCAGCAGCTTAGCGGCCAGCGGGAGGGCCTACGAGCAGTACTTC. Encoded protein: CASSLAASGRAYEQYF.

This chain joins TRBV29-1 and TRBJ1-1; D is ambiguous. The CDR3 has 15 residues. Germline CDR1 reads SQVTM; CDR2 reads ANQGSEA. Trimming pared 4 bases from V and 0 bases from J, leaving 15 bases between. DNA of the CDR3: TGCAGCGTTGGGCCCCCCTCGGGAATGAACACTGAAGCTTTCTTT. It specifies CSVGPPSGMNTEAFF.

This clone appeared a few times. This chain connects TRBV11-2 to TRBJ2-1, with 10 bases that match TRBD2. The junction had 6 bases not matched to a gene; V was cut back by 5 bases and J by 8 bases. Germline CDR1 reads SGHAT; CDR2 reads FQNNGV. CDR3 length: 14 residues. CDR3 in DNA: TGTGCCAGCAGCATATCCGGACTAGCGGATGAGCAGTTCTTC. Translated, it gives CASSISGLADEQFF.

The V call is TRBV7-2, the J call TRBJ1-2; TRBD1 matches 8 bases. V lost 5 bases and J lost 5; bases outside the gene matches: 16. Looked up from germline, CDR1 is SGHTA and CDR2 is FQGNSA. The CDR3 runs to 17 residues. CDR3 in amino acids: CASSPNRGSRGLYGYTF. In DNA form, the CDR3 reads TGTGCCAGCAGCCCCAATAGGGGGTCCAGGGGGCTTTATGGCTACACCTTC. Using reference TRBV7-2 and TRBJ1-2 for the parts outside the CDR3, the full variable domain is GAGVSQSPSNKVTEKGKDVELRCDPISGHTALYWYRQSLGQGLEFLIYFQGNSAPDKSGLPSDRFSAERTGGSVSTLTIQRTQQEDSAVYLCASSPNRGSRGLYGYTFGSGTRLTVV.

The CDR3 nucleotides read TGTGCCAGCAGTCCCCTTAGCGGGACGGGCTCTGGGGCCAACGTCCTGACTTTC. Residues: CASSPLSGTGSGANVLTF. This chain uses TRBV28 with TRBJ2-6, with TRBD2 matching over 8 bases. The CDR3 spans 18 residues. Germline CDR1 is MDHEN and CDR2 is SYDVKM. The ends lost 5 bases at V and 0 bases at J; junction bases unmatched: 9.

This clone was counted once. This chain connects TRBV4-1 to TRBJ2-7; 8 bases match TRBD1. The J segment lost 4 bases and the V segment lost 3 bases, leaving 11 bases of the junction unmatched. From germline, CDR1 is MGHRA and CDR2 YSYEKL. CDR3 length equals 16 residues. CDR3 in DNA: TGCGCCAGCAGCCAGCTCTTGGGCAGGGGGCAATACGAGCAGTACTTC. Encoded protein: CASSQLLGRGQYEQYF.

This chain links TRBV10-3 with TRBJ1-1; D not certain. Deletions cut 10 bases from V and 3 bases from J, with 18 bases between. CDR1 and CDR2 (germline): ENHRY, SYGVKD. This CDR3 region has 14 residues. CDR3 residues: CATSPEVAHTEAFF. Here the CDR3 DNA reads TGTGCCACCAGCCCCGAGGTGGCCCACACTGAAGCTTTCTTT.

This clone occurred a few times. The V call is TRBV5-6, the J call TRBJ1-1; no reliable D call. Germline-derived CDR1 and CDR2 are SGHDT and YYEEEE. The CDR3 is made up of 13 amino acids. Trimming took off 0 bases at V and 7 bases at J, with 10 bases between the two ends. CDR3 in DNA: TGTGCCAGCAGCTTGGGGGTGCGGGGTGAAGCTTTCTTT. Encoded protein: CASSLGVRGEAFF.

This clone was seen only a few times. This chain connects TRBV6-5 to TRBJ2-3; 9 nucleotides align to TRBD2. V lost 6 bases and J lost 5; bases outside the gene matches: 9. The CDR3 totals 15 residues. CDR1 and CDR2 (germline): MNHEY, SVGAGI. The CDR3 region is CASRGSSGEQDTQYF. The CDR3, as DNA: TGTGCCAGCAGAGGATCTAGCGGGGAGCAAGATACGCAGTATTTT.